The clone carrying this T cell receptor (beta chain) has only one observation. Its antigen is still unknown. This sample stems from a study of T-cell memory formation after mild COVID-19. General observations from the study: From day 15 to 85, contracting clones were balanced between CD4 and CD8, whereas later expanders leaned toward CD4+.

The CDR3 is 14 residues long. V shed 6 bases and J shed 3 bases, with 17 bases lying between them. Germline V gene data show CDR1 as DFQATT and CDR2 as SNEGSKA (reference sequence). TCRdb called the 5' RACE reads again in MiXCR, with one record for every CDR3 protein. The sample holds hundreds of thousands of distinct CDR3 sequences; about 20% are singletons and the top ten take about 8.4%. The chain couples TRBV20-1 to TRBJ2-5; D perhaps matches TRBD1 (7 bases). This TCR came from an adult woman who had mild COVID-19 (a few samples of this study predate the infection). Cell type and time point are not known. The source material was PBMCs or a T cell subset sorted from them (not recorded which). CDR3 DNA sequence: TGCAGTGCCCTCAGGGGGGCCTTGGAAGAGACCCAGTACTTC. Amino acids: CSALRGALEETQYF.